The 29 T cell receptor beta chains in this list originate from one sample, sequenced in a study of cytomegalovirus exposure and HLA in healthy donors. With 60 Vbeta and 13 Jbeta primers, the PCR was carried out. Profiled with immunoSEQ multiplex PCR; TCRdb holds only in-frame clones, not every one. The sample holds approximately 170,000 clones; roughly 81% are singletons and the top ten take about 2.5%. Sequenced: PBMCs. All receptors come from a man aged 25 to 45 in good health and CMV-seropositive.

This clone is a singleton in its sample. CDR3 coding DNA: TGTGCCAGCAGTGAATTAGGCGGGAGGGTAAATGAGCAGTTCTTC. Translating gives CASSELGGRVNEQFF. This chain joins TRBV25-1 and TRBJ2-1; TRBD2 agrees at 9 bases. J gave up 7 bases and V 1 base, and 5 bases lay outside the gene matches. CDR3 size: 15 residues. CDR1 and CDR2 (germline): MGHDK, SYGVNS.

The chain carries TRBV18 and TRBJ2-2; 8 nucleotides line up with TRBD1. The CDR3 sequence is 16 residues long. CDR1 KGHSH and CDR2 LQKENI come from the germline V gene. V was pared by 3 bases and J by 3 bases, with 6 bases of the junction left unmatched. The CDR3 sequence: CASSPYQTGDTGELFF. The CDR3 nucleotides are TGTGCCAGCTCACCCTATCAGACAGGGGACACCGGGGAGCTGTTTTTT. Filled out from reference TRBV18 and TRBJ2-2, the complete variable domain reads NAGVMQNPRHLVRRRGQEARLRCSPMKGHSHVYWYRQLPEEGLKFMVYLQKENIIDESGMPKERFSAEFPKEGPSILRIQQVVRGDSAAYFCASSPYQTGDTGELFFGEGSRLTVL.

The chain carries TRBV25-1 and TRBJ2-5; 9 nucleotides match TRBD2. The trim removed 5 bases at V and 3 bases at J, leaving 1 base unmatched. The CDR3 totals 13 residues. CDR1 MGHDK and CDR2 SYGVNS come from the germline V gene. The CDR3 protein is CASSRLAEETQYF. The CDR3 DNA reads TGTGCCAGCAGTCGACTAGCGGAAGAGACCCAGTACTTC.

The chain carries TRBV4-1 and TRBJ1-1; possible D gene TRBD1, 6 bases. Looked up from germline, CDR1 is MGHRA and CDR2 is YSYEKL. The length of the CDR3 is 16 residues. V was cut by 2 bases and J by 0 bases, with 13 bases left in between. Here the CDR3 reads CASSQRTGPMNTEAFF. CDR3 DNA: TGCGCCAGCAGCCAACGCACAGGGCCCATGAACACTGAAGCTTTCTTT.

This CDR3 reads CASSLAGTGFYGYTF. The DNA for the CDR3 is TGTGCCAGCAGCTTAGCGGGGACAGGGTTCTATGGCTACACCTTC. This chain connects TRBV7-2 to TRBJ1-2; 9 nucleotides match TRBD1. The V segment lost 0 bases and the J segment 4 bases; nucleotides outside the gene matches: 3. This CDR3 has 15 residues. Germline V gene sequence: CDR1 SGHTA, CDR2 FQGNSA.

Only a few counts were recorded for this clone. V and J are TRBV7-8 and TRBJ2-1; TRBD2 matches 12 bases. The CDR3 contains 16 residues. V trimming: 5 bases; J trimming: 3 bases; junction bases outside the gene matches: 5. CDR1 is SGHVS, CDR2 FQNEAQ, per germline. The CDR3 coding sequence is TGTGCCAGCAGCCCTCGGACTAGCGGGATCTACAATGAGCAGTTCTTC. Its translation: CASSPRTSGIYNEQFF. Complete variable domain (other parts from reference TRBV7-8 and TRBJ2-1): GAGVSQSPRYKVAKRGQDVALRCDPISGHVSLFWYQQALGQGPEFLTYFQNEAQLDKSGLPSDRFFAERPEGSVSTLKIQRTQQEDSAVYLCASSPRTSGIYNEQFFGPGTRLTVL.

The chain uses TRBV11-3 and TRBJ1-1; 7 positions match TRBD1. CDR3 size: 15 residues. From germline, CDR1 is SGHNT and CDR2 YENEEA. Unmatched junction bases numbered 10, after V lost 2 bases and J lost 7 bases. In DNA, the CDR3 is TGTGCCAGCAGCTTAAGACAGGGCTCAAGCAATGAAGCTTTCTTT. It codes for CASSLRQGSSNEAFF.

The count of this clone is one. The gene calls are TRBV9 and TRBJ1-5; 9 bases match TRBD1. V was pared by 0 bases and J by 4 bases, with 8 bases of the junction left unmatched. CDR1 is SGDLS, CDR2 YYNGEE, per germline. The CDR3 sequence is 17 residues long. The CDR3 region is CASSVAGDRDRNQPQHF. The CDR3 coding sequence is TGTGCCAGCAGCGTAGCTGGGGACAGGGATAGGAATCAGCCCCAGCATTTT.

The chain is built from TRBV18 and TRBJ2-5; TRBD2 agrees at 8 bases. The CDR3 runs to 16 residues. V lost 3 bases, J lost 7 bases, and 13 bases stayed unmatched. The germline gives CDR1 KGHSH, CDR2 LQKENI. The CDR3 DNA sequence: TGTGCCAGCTCACCGCCGGCGAGCGGGAGTCAGGGGACCCAGTACTTC. Translating gives CASSPPASGSQGTQYF.

The chain has TRBV7-2 and TRBJ1-3; TRBD1 might be the D (5 bases). Germline V gives CDR1 SGHTA, CDR2 FQGNSA. This CDR3 spans 16 amino acids. V lost 5 bases, J lost 2 bases, and 16 bases lay in between. DNA for the CDR3: TGTGCCAGCAGCGGGGGGGTCGTTAGGACTGGAAACACCATATATTTT. Residues: CASSGGVVRTGNTIYF.

The chain is built from TRBV7-3 and TRBJ1-5; 9 bases map to TRBD1. The CDR3 is made up of 19 amino acids. J lost 3 bases, V lost 2 bases, and 14 bases had no gene match. Germline V gene lookup returns CDR1 SGHTA and CDR2 FQGTGA. CDR3 loop: CASSLPRARTGDFNQPQHF. The CDR3 DNA follows: TGTGCCAGCAGCTTACCGCGAGCCCGGACAGGGGACTTCAATCAGCCCCAGCATTTT. The complete variable domain, with remaining parts taken from reference TRBV7-3 and TRBJ1-5, reads GAGVSQTPSNKVTEKGKYVELRCDPISGHTALYWYRQSLGQGPEFLIYFQGTGAADDSGLPNDRFFAVRPEGSVSTLKIQRTERGDSAVYLCASSLPRARTGDFNQPQHFGDGTRLSIL.

The chain has TRBV7-9 and TRBJ1-4, with D hard to call. Trimming removed 5 bases from V and 5 bases from J, with 15 bases in between. The CDR3 sequence is 15 residues long. Germline CDR1 and CDR2: SEHNR and FQNEAQ (reference sequence). CDR3 DNA: TGTGCCAGCAGCGACCGGATCCTCAGGAATGAAAAACTGTTTTTT. Translating it yields CASSDRILRNEKLFF. The full variable domain, rest sourced from reference TRBV7-9 and TRBJ1-4, is DTGVSQNPRHKITKRGQNVTFRCDPISEHNRLYWYRQTLGQGPEFLTYFQNEAQLEKSRLLSDRFSAERPKGSFSTLEIQRTEQGDSAMYLCASSDRILRNEKLFFGSGTQLSVL.

The rearrangement uses TRBV5-6 and TRBJ2-7; 7 nucleotides match TRBD1. This CDR3 spans 18 amino acids. Germline lookup yields CDR1 SGHDT and CDR2 YYEEEE. With V trimmed by 0 bases and J by 8 bases, 20 bases remained unmatched. In DNA, the CDR3 is TGTGCCAGCAGCTTGGGAGGGGACAGCTACCTCCTGGGGGTACAGCAGTACTTC. Its protein product is CASSLGGDSYLLGVQQYF.

This clone was picked up a small number of times. The chain employs TRBV5-6 and TRBJ1-1, with D unresolved. The germline CDR1 and CDR2 sequences are SGHDT and YYEEEE. This CDR3 contains 15 residues. V dropped 0 bases and J dropped 1 base, with 10 bases sitting between them. The CDR3 spells CASSLGHRANTEAFF. CDR3 bases: TGTGCCAGCAGCTTGGGCCACCGCGCGAACACTGAAGCTTTCTTT.

This clone was recorded a few times. The chain's CDR3 is CASSYGGGGYQPQHF. Written as DNA, the CDR3 is TGTGCCAGCAGTTACGGGGGCGGGGGATATCAGCCCCAGCATTTT. The chain links TRBV6-5 to TRBJ1-5; possibly TRBD1 for D (6 bases). Germline V gives CDR1 MNHEY, CDR2 SVGAGI. V dropped 2 bases and J dropped 5 bases, with 13 bases sitting between them. The length of the CDR3 is 15 residues.

The rearrangement uses TRBV11-3 and TRBJ2-2; D call uncertain. The CDR3 totals 16 residues. Germline V gives CDR1 SGHNT, CDR2 YENEEA. Trimming shortened V by 2 bases and J by 3 bases, and 13 bases separated the two germline ends. Here the CDR3 reads CASSLRSPGDTGELFF. DNA for the CDR3: TGTGCCAGCAGCTTAAGGTCCCCAGGCGACACCGGGGAGCTGTTTTTT.

The J gene is TRBJ1-4, the V gene TRBV7-9, with D hard to call. Deletions cut 1 base from V and 7 bases from J, with 13 bases between. Looked up from germline, CDR1 is SEHNR and CDR2 is FQNEAQ (reference sequence). CDR3 length: 15 amino acids. This CDR3 reads CASSLVAGGREKLFF. The CDR3 DNA sequence: TGTGCCAGCAGCTTAGTGGCCGGAGGGCGTGAAAAACTGTTTTTT.

The chain joins TRBV23-1 to TRBJ2-7; TRBD2 might be the D (5 bases). TRBV23-1 falls under the ORF class, with uncertain function. The CDR3 has 23 residues. Trimming pared 7 bases from V and 2 bases from J, leaving 42 bases between. The CDR3: CASILKGFPSVKAQRENPYEQYF. The CDR3 coding sequence is TGCGCCAGCATCCTAAAAGGTTTCCCGTCAGTTAAGGCCCAAAGGGAGAATCCCTACGAGCAGTACTTC.

This chain uses TRBV11-2 with TRBJ1-2; TRBD1 is a possible D gene (6 bases). The CDR3 has 13 residues. From germline, CDR1 is SGHAT and CDR2 FQNNGV. V dropped 4 bases and J dropped 6 bases, with 12 bases sitting between them. CDR3 amino acids: CASSSDRRNGYTF. The CDR3 nucleotides are TGTGCCAGCAGCTCTGACAGGCGGAATGGCTACACCTTC. Using reference TRBV11-2 and TRBJ1-2 for the parts outside the CDR3, the full variable domain is EAGVAQSPRYKIIEKRQSVAFWCNPISGHATLYWYQQILGQGPKLLIQFQNNGVVDDSQLPKDRFSAERLKGVDSTLKIQPAKLEDSAVYLCASSSDRRNGYTFGSGTRLTVV.

The chain is built from TRBV6-5 and TRBJ2-5, with D possibly TRBD1 on 6 matching bases. V shed 8 bases and J shed 7 bases, with 23 bases lying between them. CDR1 and CDR2 from the germline V gene are MNHEY and SVGAGI. The CDR3 is made up of 15 amino acids. The CDR3 sequence: CASPDPRASGVTQYF. Here the CDR3 DNA reads TGTGCCAGCCCTGACCCCAGGGCCTCAGGGGTGACCCAGTACTTC.

The chain couples TRBV2 to TRBJ2-1; the match to TRBD2 covers 10 bases. With V trimmed by 5 bases and J by 6 bases, 7 bases remained unmatched. Germline V gene sequence: CDR1 SNHLY, CDR2 FYNNEI. The CDR3 has 15 residues. CDR3 DNA sequence: TGTGCCAGCAGTAGGCTAGCGGGAGCCTTCAATGAGCAGTTCTTC. Protein sequence: CASSRLAGAFNEQFF.

This chain connects TRBV5-6 to TRBJ2-2, with 8 bases lining up with TRBD2. The germline V gene has CDR1 SGHDT and CDR2 YYEEEE. The CDR3 has 16 amino acids. The J segment lost 5 bases and the V segment lost 2 bases, leaving 8 bases of the junction unmatched. CDR3 region: CASSFPAIAGTGELFF. The CDR3 DNA follows: TGTGCCAGCAGCTTCCCGGCTATAGCGGGAACCGGGGAGCTGTTTTTT.

This clone was observed a few times. V and J are TRBV19 and TRBJ1-1; D perhaps matches TRBD1 (6 bases). Germline CDR1 is LNHDA and CDR2 is SQIVND (reference sequence). The CDR3 runs to 17 residues. Trimming stripped 4 bases from V and 0 bases from J, with 18 bases between. The CDR3 DNA follows: TGTGCCAGTAGTACACCACGGGCAGGGGCGATGAACACTGAAGCTTTCTTT. This translates into CASSTPRAGAMNTEAFF.

CDR3 loop: CASEGLAGEQYF. The CDR3 DNA reads as TGTGCCAGCGAGGGACTAGCGGGAGAGCAGTACTTC. This chain links TRBV27 with TRBJ2-7, with TRBD2 identical over 13 bases. Per the germline V gene, CDR1 is MNHEY and CDR2 is SMNVEV (reference sequence). The length of the CDR3 is 12 residues. With 8 bases clipped from V and 7 bases from J, the junction kept 2 bases outside the gene matches.

This chain uses TRBV11-3 with TRBJ2-7; 13 bases agree with TRBD2. Unmatched junction bases numbered 5, after V lost 5 bases and J lost 1 base. This CDR3 is 16 amino acids long. In germline, CDR1 is SGHNT, CDR2 YENEEA. The CDR3 protein is CASSGRTSGSSYEQYF. CDR3 nucleotides: TGTGCCAGCAGCGGAAGGACTAGCGGGAGTTCCTACGAGCAGTACTTC.

The chain couples TRBV6-5 to TRBJ1-2, with TRBD1 matching over 7 bases. Trimming cost V 5 bases and J 10 bases; bases outside gene matches: 13. CDR3 length: 14 residues. CDR1 and CDR2 from the germline V gene are MNHEY and SVGAGI. The CDR3 DNA reads TGTGCCAGCAGTCGCGCGGGGACAGCTCGAGTCTACACCTTC. It codes for CASSRAGTARVYTF.

The chain is built from TRBV5-1 and TRBJ1-1, with D perhaps TRBD1 (5 bases). The CDR3 sequence is 17 residues long. Trimming stripped 4 bases from V and 0 bases from J, with 19 bases between. Looked up from germline, CDR1 is SGHRS and CDR2 is YFSETQ. As DNA, the CDR3 is TGCGCCAGCAGCCTGGGGACCGCGGGGTATTTGAACACTGAAGCTTTCTTT. Translating it yields CASSLGTAGYLNTEAFF. The variable domain in full, with the rest retrieved from reference TRBV5-1 and TRBJ1-1, is KAGVTQTPRYLIKTRGQQVTLSCSPISGHRSVSWYQQTPGQGLQFLFEYFSETQRNKGNFPGRFSGRQFSNSRSEMNVSTLELGDSALYLCASSLGTAGYLNTEAFFGQGTRLTVV.

This clone was seen a handful of times. V gene TRBV21-1 combines with J gene TRBJ1-2; the D call in the table, TRBD1, was not verified against the DNA. TRBV21-1 is given as a pseudogene. The CDR3 has 15 residues. The CDR3 bases are TGTGCCAGCAGCAATCGAGGACAGGGGGCCGAGGGCTACACCTTC. Translating it yields CASSNRGQGAEGYTF.

V and J are TRBV11-3 and TRBJ2-3; D gene uncertain. CDR1 and CDR2 from the germline V gene are SGHNT and YENEEA. The ends were cut back, 3 bases at V and 2 bases at J, with 12 bases in the middle. The length of the CDR3 is 15 residues. The CDR3 DNA follows: TGTGCCAGCAGCTTGGGCAGTCGTCACACAGATACGCAGTATTTT. Protein: CASSLGSRHTDTQYF.